The clone carrying this T cell receptor beta chain appeared once. This sample is drawn from a study of blood T cell repertoires in COVID-19. Study details: Donors in the United States, Italy and Spain gave samples during acute or convalescent COVID-19. In each case, the material was cDNA or gDNA derived from T cells, B-cell-depleted T cells, or PBMCs.

Germline V gene data show CDR1 as SGHDN and CDR2 as FVKESK. The CDR3 covers 15 residues. With 1 base clipped from V and 1 base from J, the junction kept 3 bases outside the gene matches. How the authors handled the data: Nucleated cell counts were estimated from reference gene primer amplification. The method was immunoSEQ multiplex PCR; TCRdb's version includes in-frame clones alone and lacks a portion of them. That table gives V, J and clone size, and the DNA gave D and trimming. The data hold 150,000 or so clones, with roughly 86% observed a single time. Sequencing input: peripheral blood. The receptor comes from a man aged 50-60 years with active or convalescent COVID-19. The chain links TRBV14 to TRBJ2-7; TRBD2 matches at 8 bases. The CDR3 loop is CASSQVKRGSYEQYF. The CDR3 nucleotides read TGTGCCAGCAGCCAAGTCAAGCGGGGGTCCTACGAGCAGTACTTC.